This T cell receptor (beta chain) was identified during a study of T cell responses to AZD1222 COVID-19 vaccine. Study context: It was second doses at about 4 or about 12 weeks that were pooled. Overall study results and limits: Among those given AZD1222, only 6 or 7 were seropositive at baseline. Spike-specific TCR breadth and depth rose after two AZD1222 doses.

Sequenced by immunoSEQ multiplex PCR; TCRdb stores in-frame clones only, minus some. The repertoire holds about 130,000 clones, 75% to 90% seen once, with 1.3% to 1.5% in the top ten. In regard to this clone: No antigen is known for it.

The V segment lost 5 bases and the J segment 4 bases; nucleotides outside the gene matches: 4. The germline V gene has CDR1 SGHTA and CDR2 FQGNSA. The CDR3 sequence is 14 residues long. The receptor was derived from an adult in good health. The chain couples TRBV7-2 to TRBJ2-5; 10 nucleotides agree with TRBD2. Here the sequenced sample was peripheral blood, taken on day 0 of AZD1222 vaccination. CDR3 coding DNA: TGTGCCAGCAGCCCGGGACTAGCGTTAGAGACCCAGTACTTC. As protein: CASSPGLALETQYF.